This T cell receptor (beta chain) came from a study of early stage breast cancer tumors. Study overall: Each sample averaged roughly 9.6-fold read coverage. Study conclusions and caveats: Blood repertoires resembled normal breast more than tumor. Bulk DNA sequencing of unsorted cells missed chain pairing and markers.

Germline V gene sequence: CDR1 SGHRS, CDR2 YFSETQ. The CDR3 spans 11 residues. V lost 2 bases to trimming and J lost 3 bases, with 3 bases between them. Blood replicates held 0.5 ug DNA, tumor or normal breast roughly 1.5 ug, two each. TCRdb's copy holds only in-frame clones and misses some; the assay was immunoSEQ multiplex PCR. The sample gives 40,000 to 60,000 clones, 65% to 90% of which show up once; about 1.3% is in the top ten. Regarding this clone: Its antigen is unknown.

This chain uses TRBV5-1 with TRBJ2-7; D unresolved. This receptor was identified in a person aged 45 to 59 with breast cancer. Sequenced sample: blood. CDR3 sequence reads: CASSFNYEQYF. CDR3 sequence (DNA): TGCGCCAGCAGCTTTAACTACGAGCAGTACTTC.